This TCR beta chain originates from a study of shared clonotypes between healthy human individuals. About the research overall: A couple of female and a few male donors aged 18 to 49 were enrolled.

The quantity of DNA used in unsorted PBMC replicate PCRs was roughly 320 ng, corresponding to tens of thousands of T cell genomes. Measured with immunoSEQ multiplex PCR; TCRdb has only the in-frame clones, and not every one. This table has more than 450,000 clones, less than 85% appearing once. Germline values: CDR1 SGDLS, CDR2 YYNGEE. The length of the CDR3 is 17 residues. V was clipped by 3 bases and J by 6 bases; unmatched bases: 15. Adult Caucasians living in Nashville, Tennessee made up all of the donors. Unsorted material relied on tens of millions of PBMCs as the source of genomic DNA. Sequencing was done on a sample of PBMCs. This chain connects TRBV9 to TRBJ2-3; 8 bases are shared with TRBD2. The TCR was taken from a middle-aged woman in good health. Some clones in this sample may be carry-over from other donors' samples. The CDR3 loop reads CASSARRRRTSLDTQYF. The CDR3 coding sequence is TGTGCCAGCAGCGCTAGACGCCGGCGGACTAGCTTGGATACGCAGTATTTT.